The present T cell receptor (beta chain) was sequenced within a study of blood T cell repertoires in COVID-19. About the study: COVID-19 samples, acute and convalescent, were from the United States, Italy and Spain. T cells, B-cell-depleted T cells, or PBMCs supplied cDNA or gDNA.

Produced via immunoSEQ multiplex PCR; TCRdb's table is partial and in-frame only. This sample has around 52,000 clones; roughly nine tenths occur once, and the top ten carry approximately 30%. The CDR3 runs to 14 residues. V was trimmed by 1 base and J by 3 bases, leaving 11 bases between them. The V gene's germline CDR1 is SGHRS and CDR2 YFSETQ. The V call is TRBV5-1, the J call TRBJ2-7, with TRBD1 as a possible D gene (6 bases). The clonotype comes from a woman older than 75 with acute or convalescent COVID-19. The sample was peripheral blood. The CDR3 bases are TGCGCCAGCAGCTTGATGGGACAAGACTACGAGCAGTACTTC. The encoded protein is CASSLMGQDYEQYF.